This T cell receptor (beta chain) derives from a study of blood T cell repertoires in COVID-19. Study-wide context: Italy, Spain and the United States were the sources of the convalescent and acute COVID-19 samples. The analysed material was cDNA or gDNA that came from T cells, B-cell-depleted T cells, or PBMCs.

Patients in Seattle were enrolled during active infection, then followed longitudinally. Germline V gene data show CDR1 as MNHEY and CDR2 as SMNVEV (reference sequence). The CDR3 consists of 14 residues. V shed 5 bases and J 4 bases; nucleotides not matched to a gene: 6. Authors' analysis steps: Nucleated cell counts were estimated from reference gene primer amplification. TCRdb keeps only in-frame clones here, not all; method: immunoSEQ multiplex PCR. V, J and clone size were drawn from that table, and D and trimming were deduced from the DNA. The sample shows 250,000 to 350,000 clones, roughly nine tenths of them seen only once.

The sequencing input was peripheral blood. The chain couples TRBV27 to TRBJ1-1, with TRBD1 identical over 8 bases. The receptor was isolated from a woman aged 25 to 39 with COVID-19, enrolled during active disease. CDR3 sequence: CASSPRQGSTEAFF. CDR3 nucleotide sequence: TGTGCCAGCAGTCCTCGACAGGGGTCCACTGAAGCTTTCTTT.